A selection of T cell receptor beta chains follows, all from one sample in a study of T-cell memory formation after mild COVID-19. MiXCR was run by TCRdb on the 5' RACE reads, yielding one entry per CDR3 protein. The data show 210,000 or so distinct CDR3 sequences, roughly 10% seen once. Sample: PBMCs or a T cell subset sorted from them (not recorded which). These receptors all come from a man younger than 30 who had mild COVID-19 (a few samples of this study predate the infection). Cell type and time point are not known. Both conserved end residues are part of each CDR3. The D gene is left open where the match is weak. Where a row states a size, it is once, few, many or the class of an expanded clone; other rows omit it.

>few|TRBJ2-3|TRBD1|TRBV7-3
TGTGCCAGCAGCTGGACAGGGACCCAGCCCAACGATACGCAGTATTTT
CASSWTGTQPNDTQYF
>few|TRBJ2-7|TRBD2|TRBV5-6
TGTGCCAGCAGCCGGGAGGGCGAGCAGTACTTC
CASSREGEQYF
>few|TRBJ1-2|NA|TRBV6-6
TGTGCCAGCAGTTACCCGGGGGGTGGCTACACCTTC
CASSYPGGGYTF
>NA|TRBJ2-4|TRBD2|TRBV10-3
TGTGCCATCAGTGAGTCGACGGCGGGGGGAAACATTCAGTACTTC
CAISESTAGGNIQYF
>many|TRBJ2-2|TRBD1|TRBV12-3/TRBV12-4
TGTGCCAGTAAACCGCCCGCCGGGACAGGACGCACCGGGGAGCTGTTTTTT
CASKPPAGTGRTGELFF
>NA|TRBJ2-5|TRBD2|TRBV6-5
TGTGCCAGCAGTTACATGGGGACTAGTGAGACCCAGTACTTC
CASSYMGTSETQYF
>NA|TRBJ2-6|NA|TRBV5-1
TGCGCCAGCAGCAACTCCGCAGGGGTGTGGGCCGGGGCCAACGTCCTGACTTTC
CASSNSAGVWAGANVLTF
>NA|TRBJ2-5|TRBD1|TRBV9
TGTGCCAGCAGCATTGGGACAGTCCAAGAGACCCAGTACTTC
CASSIGTVQETQYF
>NA|TRBJ2-2|NA|TRBV5-1
TGCGCCAGCAGCCCTGGGAACACCGGGGAGCTGTTTTTT
CASSPGNTGELFF
>few|TRBJ1-2|NA|TRBV20-1
TGCAGTGCCCGCGCCCGGTTTGGCTACACCTTC
CSARARFGYTF
>many|TRBJ2-2|TRBD2|TRBV7-6
TGTGCCAGCAGCTTAGGACTAGCGGGTCCTGCGAACACCGGGGAGCTGTTTTTT
CASSLGLAGPANTGELFF
>few|TRBJ1-2|TRBD1|TRBV12-3/TRBV12-4
TGTGCCAGCACCTTCGGACAGGGATATGGCTACACCTTC
CASTFGQGYGYTF
>few|TRBJ1-1|NA|TRBV29-1
TGCAGCGTTGCGATGATGGGCACTGAAGCTTTCTTT
CSVAMMGTEAFF
>NA|TRBJ1-2|NA|TRBV7-9
TGTGCCGGCAGCTTAGAGGGCGACTATGGCTACACCTTC
CAGSLEGDYGYTF
>many|TRBJ2-5|NA|TRBV12-3/TRBV12-4
TGTGCCAGCAGTTTCAACCGAAGGGAGACCCAGTACTTC
CASSFNRRETQYF
>few|TRBJ2-5|TRBD2|TRBV9
TGTGCCAGCAGCGTAGAACTAGCGGGACGGGAGACCCAGTACTTC
CASSVELAGRETQYF
>NA|TRBJ1-4|TRBD1|TRBV4-2
TGTGCCAGCAGCCAAGATATTATAGGACAGGGAAATGAAAAACTGTTTTTT
CASSQDIIGQGNEKLFF
>few|TRBJ1-5|NA|TRBV27
TGTGCCAGCAGTTCCCCGAGGGGGGAGTCCAATCAGCCCCAGCATTTT
CASSSPRGESNQPQHF
>many|TRBJ2-5|NA|TRBV7-2
TGTGCCAGCAGCCAGCGGCAGACCCAGTACTTC
CASSQRQTQYF
>NA|TRBJ2-1|NA|TRBV6-2/TRBV6-3
TGTGCCGGGGGGGGGCCCTACAATGAGCAGTTCTTC
CAGGGPYNEQFF
>NA|TRBJ2-1|TRBD1|TRBV6-2/TRBV6-3
TGTGCCAGCAACTTACAGGGGTTCTACAATGAGCAGTTCTTC
CASNLQGFYNEQFF
>few|TRBJ1-6|NA|TRBV12-3/TRBV12-4
TGTGCCAGCAGCTTTACAGGACAGAGCTCCTATAATTCACCCCTCCACTTT
CASSFTGQSSYNSPLHF
>few|TRBJ2-1|NA|TRBV29-1
TGCAGCGTTGAACCCTGGAACAATGAGCAGTTCTTC
CSVEPWNNEQFF
>NA|TRBJ2-5|NA|TRBV7-2
TGTGCCAGCAGTAATCAGGGGCCCGAGACCCAGTACTTC
CASSNQGPETQYF
>NA|TRBJ2-5|TRBD1|TRBV4-1
TGCGCCAGCAGTACAACAGGGGGCGCAGAGACCCAGTACTTC
CASSTTGGAETQYF
>few|TRBJ2-7|NA|TRBV2
TGTGCCAGCAAGAAGGATACAGGATACAAACTATTTCTTGTCGAAGAGCAGTACTTC
CASKKDTGYKLFLVEEQYF
>few|TRBJ2-4|NA|TRBV19
TGTGCCAGTACGGACAAAGGGGAAGCCAAAAACATTCAGTACTTC
CASTDKGEAKNIQYF
>few|TRBJ1-2|NA|TRBV7-9
TGTGCCAGCAGCTTAAGTGAACTGACTGAAGGCTACACCTTC
CASSLSELTEGYTF
>few|TRBJ1-5|NA|TRBV3-2
TGTGCCAGCAGCCAAGTGACCTACACACGCCTAAAGATGAACAGGGGTCGGTGGCCCCAGCATTTT
CASSQVTYTRLKMNRGRWPQHF
>once|TRBJ2-1|TRBD1|TRBV12-3/TRBV12-4
TGTGCCAGCAGTTTCGGGACAGGGGGCAGTGAGCAGTTCTTC
CASSFGTGGSEQFF
>NA|TRBJ2-6|NA|TRBV18
TGTGCCAGCTCACCGGGTATGGGGGCCAACGTCCTGACTTTC
CASSPGMGANVLTF
>NA|TRBJ2-5|NA|TRBV7-6
TGTGCCAGCAGCTTAGACTCAGAGACCCATTACTTC
CASSLDSETHYF
>NA|TRBJ2-1|TRBD1|TRBV24-1
TGTGCCACCAGTGATAGGACAGGGGGTGAGCAGTTCTTC
CATSDRTGGEQFF
>many|TRBJ2-5|TRBD2|TRBV6-5
TGTGCCAGCAGTCAGATAGCGGGAAAAAAGACCCAGTACTTC
CASSQIAGKKTQYF
>NA|TRBJ2-3|TRBD1|TRBV12-3/TRBV12-4
TGTGCCAGCAGTTACCGGGTTCAGGGGACAGATACGCGGTATTTT
CASSYRVQGTDTRYF
>few|TRBJ2-5|NA|TRBV29-1
TGCAGCGCTATGCATAGTTGGGAGACCCAGTACTTC
CSAMHSWETQYF
>NA|TRBJ2-7|TRBD2|TRBV7-6
TGTGCCAGCAGCTTAGCGTCTAGCGGTGGGGTCGAGCAGTACTTC
CASSLASSGGVEQYF
>NA|TRBJ1-5|TRBD1|TRBV12-3/TRBV12-4
TGTGCCAGCAGCAGGGACAGGAATTACAATCAGCCCCAGCATTTT
CASSRDRNYNQPQHF
>NA|TRBJ1-1|TRBD1|TRBV6-6
TGTGCCACCACAGGGGGCAGAGGGAACACTGAAGCTTTCTTT
CATTGGRGNTEAFF
>NA|TRBJ1-1|NA|TRBV5-1
TGCGCCAGCAGCTTACAATCCCGGGGGGAAGCTTTCTTT
CASSLQSRGEAFF
>few|TRBJ2-2|NA|TRBV3-1
TGTGCCAGCAGCCGCCCGGAGGGGACCACCGGGGAGCTGTTTTTT
CASSRPEGTTGELFF
>many|TRBJ1-1|NA|TRBV5-1
TGCGCCAGCAGCTTGGTTGGGGGCGATTACACTGAAGCTTTCTTT
CASSLVGGDYTEAFF
>few|TRBJ2-1|NA|TRBV20-1
TGCAGTGCTAGACGTATGCTGGGCTACAATGAGCAGTTCTTC
CSARRMLGYNEQFF
>few|TRBJ1-2|TRBD1|TRBV7-9
TGTGCCAGCAGCCCGACAGGGGACATGGGCTACACCTTC
CASSPTGDMGYTF
>NA|TRBJ2-2|NA|TRBV7-8
TGTGCCAGCAGCTCCCTTGTCGGGGCCATAAAGATCGGGGAGCTGTTTTTT
CASSSLVGAIKIGELFF
>few|TRBJ2-5|TRBD2|TRBV5-1
TGCGCCAGCAGCCTTGGGACTAGCGTTACAGAGACCCAGTACTTC
CASSLGTSVTETQYF
>few|TRBJ2-6|NA|TRBV2
TGTGCCAGCACTCCTATCTCTGGGGCCAACGTCCTGACTTTC
CASTPISGANVLTF
>few|TRBJ2-1|TRBD1|TRBV6-5
TGTGCCTCCCAAGGGGGCCGACCTCTCTACAATGAGCAGTTCTTC
CASQGGRPLYNEQFF
>NA|TRBJ2-1|TRBD2|TRBV7-3
TGTGCCAGCAGCTCGAGCGGGGGGGTCTATAGTGAGCAGTTCTTC
CASSSSGGVYSEQFF
>NA|TRBJ2-3|NA|TRBV20-1
TGCAGTGCAACAGCTCCCGGTTGGGGCACAGATACGCAGTATTTT
CSATAPGWGTDTQYF
>many|TRBJ1-6|NA|TRBV7-2
TGTGCCAGCAGCTCAAGAAATTCACCCCTCCACTTT
CASSSRNSPLHF
>NA|TRBJ1-4|NA|TRBV4-1
TGCGCCAGCAGCCAATGGATATCTGAAAAACTGTTTTTT
CASSQWISEKLFF
>NA|TRBJ2-2|TRBD1|TRBV5-4
TGTGCCAGCAGCCCGGACAGGGGGAGCACCGGGGAGCTGTTTTTT
CASSPDRGSTGELFF
>NA|TRBJ1-1|NA|TRBV5-1
TGCGCCAGCAGCTTGGTGGCACACCCGTTTATGAACACTGAAGCTTTCTTT
CASSLVAHPFMNTEAFF
>few|TRBJ1-2|TRBD1|TRBV6-2/TRBV6-3
TGTGCCAGCAGTTCCAACAGGGGGCGAAGCTATGGCTACACCTTC
CASSSNRGRSYGYTF
>NA|TRBJ1-6|TRBD1|TRBV20-1
TGCAGTGCCGGGACAGATTCACCCCTCCACTTT
CSAGTDSPLHF
>many|TRBJ2-7|TRBD1|TRBV3-1
TGTGCCAGCAGCGACAGGGTGCTCGTCGACGAGCAGTACTTC
CASSDRVLVDEQYF
>few|TRBJ2-7|TRBD2|TRBV23-1
TGCGCCAGCAGTCAGTGGACTAGCGGGGGCCAAAGCTCCTACGAGCAGTACTTC
CASSQWTSGGQSSYEQYF
>NA|TRBJ2-2|TRBD1|TRBV7-2
TGTGCCAGCAGCTCGATAGGGACAGCCACCGGGGAGCTGTTTTTT
CASSSIGTATGELFF
>NA|TRBJ1-5|TRBD1|TRBV20-1
TGCAGTGCCCAGGACACAGGGGTATGGCAGCCCCAGCATTTT
CSAQDTGVWQPQHF